These 32 T cell receptor beta chains came from one sample sequenced in a study of human T cells and chemical hapten exposure. MiXCR, run by TCRdb on the RACE reads, gives a single entry per CDR3 protein. In the table there are tens of thousands of distinct CDR3 sequences, over 6.5% of which are singletons. Stated time point: healthy volunteer bleed at 6 weeks. Total RNA extraction was carried out from unfractionated whole blood. The sequenced sample was whole blood. The receptors originated from a male donor in good health. Some clones in this sample may be carry-over from other donors' samples.

This clonotype was found a few times. The chain is built from TRBV29-1 and TRBJ2-7, with D unresolved. CDR3 length equals 12 residues. The V gene lost 3 bases and the J gene lost 5 bases, with 11 bases spanning the gap. Germline V gene sequence: CDR1 SQVTM, CDR2 ANQGSEA. CDR3 DNA: TGCAGCGTTGAGTTCCGGAACGACGAGCAGTACTTC. Its translation: CSVEFRNDEQYF.

This clonotype was counted at least ten times. The J gene is TRBJ2-7, the V gene TRBV7-3, with TRBD1 identical over 7 bases. This CDR3 has 13 amino acids. Germline lookup yields CDR1 SGHTA and CDR2 FQGTGA. V lost 5 bases to trimming and J lost 4 bases; unmatched junction nucleotides: 5. CDR3 protein: CASSQSGGYEQYF. In nucleotides, the CDR3 is TGTGCCAGCAGCCAATCAGGGGGATACGAGCAGTACTTC.

This clonotype was observed a few times. V is TRBV12-5 and J is TRBJ2-2; 7 bases agree with TRBD1. In germline, CDR1 is LGHNT, CDR2 FRNRAP. The CDR3 extends over 15 amino acids. V dropped 4 bases and J dropped 1; count of bases not matched to a gene: 3. The CDR3 here is CASGSGQVNTGELFF. The CDR3 DNA reads as TGTGCTAGTGGTTCAGGACAGGTGAACACCGGGGAGCTGTTTTTT.

V gene TRBV29-1 combines with J gene TRBJ2-1; TRBD2 agrees at 12 bases. CDR1 SQVTM and CDR2 ANQGSEA come from the germline V gene. The junction had 8 bases not matched to a gene; V was cut back by 1 base and J by 13 bases. CDR3 length: 14 residues. The CDR3: CSVEARLAGGGQFF. In nucleotides, the CDR3 is TGCAGCGTTGAAGCCCGGCTAGCGGGAGGGGGTCAGTTCTTC.

Only a few counts were recorded for this clonotype. The chain uses TRBV7-2 and TRBJ1-5; D gene ambiguous. The CDR3 consists of 15 residues. V was clipped by 3 bases and J by 7 bases, with 16 bases between them. From germline, CDR1 is SGHTA and CDR2 FQGNSA. CDR3 nucleotides: TGTGCCAGCAGCTTCCGCCGCGGGGTACGGCAGCCCCAGCATTTT. Protein product: CASSFRRGVRQPQHF. Full variable domain (missing parts from reference TRBV7-2 and TRBJ1-5): GAGVSQSPSNKVTEKGKDVELRCDPISGHTALYWYRQSLGQGLEFLIYFQGNSAPDKSGLPSDRFSAERTGGSVSTLTIQRTQQEDSAVYLCASSFRRGVRQPQHFGDGTRLSIL.

As regards this clonotype: A single base separates this from a much larger clone, so it may be a read error. This chain uses TRBV6-4 with TRBJ2-3, with TRBD1 matching over 8 bases. CDR1 is MRHNA, CDR2 SNTAGT, per germline. CDR3 length: 14 residues. The junction had 2 bases not matched to a gene; V was cut back by 5 bases and J by 1 base. DNA for the CDR3: TGTGCCAGCAGTCCGACAGGGGGCACAGATACGCAGTATTTT. It specifies CASSPTGGTDTQYF.

In its sample, this clonotype was seen a few times. The chain combines TRBV7-6 with TRBJ1-5; TRBD1 aligns across 8 bases. The CDR3 has 15 amino acids. Germline trimming cut 3 bases from V and 6 bases from J; bases unmatched to any gene: 7. Germline CDR1 SGHVS, CDR2 FNYEAQ. CDR3 sequence reads: CASSFSQGAGQPQHF. The CDR3 DNA is TGTGCCAGCAGCTTTAGCCAGGGGGCAGGTCAGCCCCAGCATTTT.

This clonotype occurred a few times. The chain is built from TRBV5-6 and TRBJ2-3; 8 bases are shared with TRBD1. With V trimmed by 4 bases and J by 2 bases, 3 bases remained unmatched. Germline loops: CDR1 SGHDT, CDR2 YYEEEE. The CDR3 loop spans 14 amino acids. The CDR3 coding sequence is TGTGCCAGCAGCAAGACAGGGGACACAGATACGCAGTATTTT. Its protein product is CASSKTGDTDTQYF.

This chain uses TRBV21-1 with TRBJ2-1. TRBV21-1 is a recognized pseudogene. The CDR3 loop spans 14 amino acids. CDR3 loop: CAGKRLGTGNEQFF. CDR3 sequence (DNA): TGTGCCGGGAAGCGTCTGGGTACGGGGAATGAGCAGTTCTTC.

Only a few counts were recorded for this clonotype. The CDR3 loop is CASSYRGLTEAFF. CDR3 in DNA: TGTGCCAGCAGTTACCGGGGGCTCACTGAAGCTTTCTTT. The chain has TRBV6-2 or TRBV6-3 and TRBJ1-1; weak D call: TRBD1 (6 bases). The ends were cut back, 2 bases at V and 4 bases at J, with 8 bases in the middle. This CDR3 is built from 13 residues. Per germline, CDR1 MNHEY and CDR2 SVGEGT.

The sample holds a few counts of this clonotype. The chain joins TRBV29-1 to TRBJ1-1; D unresolved. The CDR3 runs to 14 residues. Trimming removed 1 base from V and 2 bases from J, with 11 bases in between. Germline CDR1 is SQVTM and CDR2 is ANQGSEA. CDR3: CSVEGPRYNTEAFF. Written as DNA, the CDR3 is TGCAGCGTTGAAGGTCCAAGATACAACACTGAAGCTTTCTTT.

This clonotype was seen only a few times. This chain uses TRBV4-3 with TRBJ2-2; 7 bases fit TRBD1. Germline V gives CDR1 LGHNA, CDR2 YSLEER. With V trimmed by 8 bases and J by 5 bases, 5 bases remained unmatched. The CDR3 is made up of 13 amino acids. CDR3 in DNA: TGCGCCAGCCAGGGGGTAGGGACCGGGGAGCTGTTTTTT. This encodes CASQGVGTGELFF.

J is TRBJ1-1 and V is TRBV9, with unresolved D. Trimming shortened V by 3 bases and J by 1 base, and 19 bases separated the two germline ends. This CDR3 has 17 amino acids. Per the germline V gene, CDR1 is SGDLS and CDR2 is YYNGEE. The CDR3 DNA sequence: TGTGCCAGCAGCGCAAGACCCTCCGGGAGGCCGAACACTGAAGCTTTCTTT. This gives the protein CASSARPSGRPNTEAFF. The full variable domain, rest sourced from reference TRBV9 and TRBJ1-1, is DSGVTQTPKHLITATGQRVTLRCSPRSGDLSVYWYQQSLDQGLQFLIQYYNGEERAKGNILERFSAQQFPDLHSELNLSSLELGDSALYFCASSARPSGRPNTEAFFGQGTRLTVV.

This clonotype was counted between two and nine times. J is TRBJ2-3 and V is TRBV4-3; D gene unclear. V was trimmed by 0 bases and J by 0 bases, leaving 7 bases between them. This CDR3 has 15 residues. The germline V gene has CDR1 LGHNA and CDR2 YSLEER. The CDR3 region is CASSQEWVSTDTQYF. Here the CDR3 DNA reads TGCGCCAGCAGCCAAGAATGGGTTAGCACAGATACGCAGTATTTT.

This clonotype was detected only a few times. The chain recombines TRBV11-2 with TRBJ2-1, with 13 bases matching TRBD2. Germline V gene sequence: CDR1 SGHAT, CDR2 FQNNGV. This CDR3 comprises 22 residues. The V and J ends lost 4 bases and 6 bases, in that order; junction bases with no gene match: 24. The CDR3: CASSSIRALRTSGRRSVNEQFF. CDR3 sequence (DNA): TGTGCCAGCAGCTCAATTCGGGCCCTCAGGACTAGCGGGAGAAGGTCGGTCAATGAGCAGTTCTTC.

The rearrangement uses TRBV7-2 and TRBJ2-7; D remains unclear. CDR3 size: 15 residues. The V and J ends lost 1 base and 2 bases respectively, with 12 bases between them. Germline-derived CDR1 and CDR2 are SGHTA and FQGNSA. CDR3 sequence: CASSLEGGATYEQYF. CDR3 coding DNA: TGTGCCAGCAGCTTAGAGGGCGGTGCCACCTACGAGCAGTACTTC.

This clonotype came up a few times. The chain has TRBV15 and TRBJ1-5; weak D call: TRBD1 (5 bases). Germline lookup yields CDR1 LNHNV and CDR2 YYDKDF (reference sequence). Trimming left V 5 bases short and J 6 bases short, with 14 bases between. CDR3 length: 14 amino acids. CDR3 DNA sequence: TGTGCCACCAGCCGAGGCAGGGAGGGTCAGCCCCAGCATTTT. It yields the protein CATSRGREGQPQHF. The full variable domain, completed using reference TRBV15 and TRBJ1-5, is DAMVIQNPRYQVTQFGKPVTLSCSQTLNHNVMYWYQQKSSQAPKLLFHYYDKDFNNEADTPDNFQSRRPNTSFCFLDIRSPGLGDTAMYLCATSRGREGQPQHFGDGTRLSIL.

A few counts support this clonotype. The gene calls are TRBV20-1 and TRBJ1-5, with D maybe TRBD1 (6 bases). Germline lookup yields CDR1 DFQATT and CDR2 SNEGSKA (reference sequence). This CDR3 has 14 residues. The ends were cut back, 5 bases at V and 5 bases at J, with 16 bases in the middle. For the CDR3, the DNA is TGCAGTGCTCTCTACAGGGAGGGAGATCAGCCCCAGCATTTT. This translates into CSALYREGDQPQHF.

This chain links TRBV14 with TRBJ2-6; 9 bases map to TRBD1. Germline assignment: CDR1 SGHDN and CDR2 FVKESK. The CDR3 totals 17 residues. V shed 4 bases and J 0 bases; nucleotides not matched to a gene: 4. The CDR3 coding sequence is TGTGCCAGCAGCCCGACAGGGGGAGGCTCTGGGGCCAACGTCCTGACTTTC. It yields the protein CASSPTGGGSGANVLTF.

There are a few counts of this clonotype. This chain links TRBV25-1 with TRBJ1-3, with D maybe TRBD1 (5 bases). The CDR3 spans 15 residues. The germline V gene has CDR1 MGHDK and CDR2 SYGVNS. V was cut by 3 bases and J by 2 bases, with 11 bases left in between. The CDR3 coding sequence is TGTGCCAGCAGTGACCTACTACAGGCTGGAAACACCATATATTTT. It is translated as CASSDLLQAGNTIYF.

V gene TRBV10-3 combines with J gene TRBJ2-3; D not resolved. The CDR3 runs to 12 residues. V was trimmed by 5 bases and J by 0 bases, leaving 3 bases between them. Germline CDR1 reads ENHRY; CDR2 reads SYGVKD. For the CDR3, the DNA is TGTGCCATCAGTACTAGCACAGATACGCAGTATTTT. Translated, it gives CAISTSTDTQYF.

This clonotype was detected a few times. The CDR3 nucleotides read TGCAGTGCACCCCTAAGGGGGTCCTACGAGCAGTACTTC. It encodes CSAPLRGSYEQYF. This chain uses TRBV20-1 with TRBJ2-7, with D possibly TRBD1 on 6 matching bases. Between the trimmed V and J ends, which lost 6 bases and 1 base, there was a span of 13 bases. Germline values: CDR1 DFQATT, CDR2 SNEGSKA (reference sequence). The CDR3 contains 13 residues.

This clonotype was seen a few times. The V call is TRBV30, the J call TRBJ1-1; D is uncertain. The germline CDR1 and CDR2 sequences are GTSNPN and SVGIG (reference sequence). V shed 4 bases and J shed 6 bases, with 18 bases lying between them. The CDR3 has 14 amino acids. DNA of the CDR3: TGTGCCTGGAAATACGCCGGTGGAAACGCTGAAGCTTTCTTT. Encoded protein: CAWKYAGGNAEAFF.

In its sample, this clonotype was seen a few times. The chain combines TRBV3-1 with TRBJ2-3; D gene uncertain. V was clipped by 4 bases and J by 2 bases, with 16 bases between them. Germline CDR1 is LGHDT and CDR2 is YNNKEL (reference sequence). CDR3 length: 16 residues. CDR3 residues: CASSPRLGAATDTQYF. DNA of the CDR3: TGTGCCAGCAGCCCAAGACTCGGCGCGGCCACAGATACGCAGTATTTT.

The V gene is TRBV30, the J gene TRBJ2-5, with D possibly being TRBD1 (6 bases). Trimming removed 4 bases at V and 4 bases at J, with 13 bases between. The CDR3 spans 13 residues. Germline assignment: CDR1 GTSNPN and CDR2 SVGIG (reference sequence). CDR3 sequence (DNA): TGTGCCTGGACCGAGGGCAGGGGAGAGACCCAGTACTTC. Amino acids: CAWTEGRGETQYF.

This clonotype was observed at least ten times. The chain uses TRBV5-6 and TRBJ1-5; D gene unclear. V lost 0 bases and J lost 4, with 8 bases in between. The CDR3 extends over 14 amino acids. The germline V gene has CDR1 SGHDT and CDR2 YYEEEE. The DNA for the CDR3 is TGTGCCAGCAGCTTGGATGGGGTGAATCAGCCCCAGCATTTT. Amino acid sequence: CASSLDGVNQPQHF.

This clonotype turned up a few times. This sequence joins TRBV12-3 or TRBV12-4 and TRBJ1-1; D might be TRBD1 (5 bases). The CDR3 has 14 residues. Trimming pared 5 bases from V and 3 bases from J, leaving 13 bases between. CDR3 nucleotides: TGTGCCAGCAGTCCCCAGGGCGAGGACACTGAAGCTTTCTTT. Translated, it gives CASSPQGEDTEAFF.

This clonotype turned up a few times. The V call is TRBV6-2 or TRBV6-3, the J call TRBJ2-3, with D hard to call. Per germline, CDR1 MNHEY and CDR2 SVGEGT. V was shortened by 6 bases and J by 6 bases, with 16 bases between the two germline ends. This CDR3 comprises 14 residues. CDR3 sequence: CASRKDNSVDTQYF. CDR3 DNA sequence: TGTGCCAGCAGAAAGGATAATTCGGTGGATACGCAGTATTTT.

This clonotype was found many times. The V call is TRBV12-3 or TRBV12-4, the J call TRBJ1-4, with TRBD1 matching over 7 bases. The CDR3 runs to 15 residues. V lost 3 bases and J lost 1; bases outside the gene matches: 2. The CDR3 protein is CASSFGDRTNEKLFF. In nucleotides, the CDR3 is TGTGCCAGCAGTTTCGGGGACAGAACTAATGAAAAACTGTTTTTT.

In its sample, this clonotype was seen a few times. This chain joins TRBV7-2 and TRBJ1-1; D is perhaps TRBD1 (5 bases). Germline loops: CDR1 SGHTA, CDR2 FQGNSA. The CDR3 covers 14 residues. Trimming pared 3 bases from V and 7 bases from J, leaving 15 bases between. This chain's CDR3 is CASSLGRGQDEAFF. The DNA of the CDR3 is TGTGCCAGCAGCTTGGGGCGAGGGCAGGATGAAGCTTTCTTT. The full variable domain, completed using reference TRBV7-2 and TRBJ1-1, is GAGVSQSPSNKVTEKGKDVELRCDPISGHTALYWYRQSLGQGLEFLIYFQGNSAPDKSGLPSDRFSAERTGGSVSTLTIQRTQQEDSAVYLCASSLGRGQDEAFFGQGTRLTVV.

The chain recombines TRBV4-2 with TRBJ1-1, with a weak D call TRBD1 (6 bases). The CDR3 is 13 residues long. V lost 4 bases, J lost 11 bases, and 17 bases lay in between. Germline assignment: CDR1 LGHNA and CDR2 YNFKEQ. CDR3 DNA sequence: TGTGCCAGCAGCCCACGAGAGACAGGACGGGCTTTCTTT. The encoded protein is CASSPRETGRAFF.

This clonotype was seen a handful of times. V is TRBV12-3 or TRBV12-4 and J is TRBJ1-1, with D possibly being TRBD1 (5 bases). Trimming cost V 5 bases and J 11 bases, with 15 bases left between them. CDR3 length equals 12 residues. The CDR3 DNA sequence: TGTGCCAGCAGTGACAGACAGAGGAACGCTTTCTTT. Its protein is CASSDRQRNAFF.